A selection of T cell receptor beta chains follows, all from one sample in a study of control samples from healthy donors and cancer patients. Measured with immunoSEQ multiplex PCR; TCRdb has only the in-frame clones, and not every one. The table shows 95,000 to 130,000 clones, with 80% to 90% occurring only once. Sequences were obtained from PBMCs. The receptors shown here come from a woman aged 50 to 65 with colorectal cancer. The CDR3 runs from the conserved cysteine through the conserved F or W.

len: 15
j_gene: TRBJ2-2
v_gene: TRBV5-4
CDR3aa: CASSFRDKNTGELFF

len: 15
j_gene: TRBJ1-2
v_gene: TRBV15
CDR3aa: CATATRGGDGYGYTF

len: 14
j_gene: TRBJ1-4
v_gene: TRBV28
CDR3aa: CASRTGQFNEKLFF

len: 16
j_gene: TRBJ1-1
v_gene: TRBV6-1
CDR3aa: CASSVVGHQRGTEAFF

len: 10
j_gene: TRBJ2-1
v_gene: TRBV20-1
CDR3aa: CSAGLPEQFF

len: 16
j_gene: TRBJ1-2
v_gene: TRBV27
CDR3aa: CASTPAEDVGEYGYTF

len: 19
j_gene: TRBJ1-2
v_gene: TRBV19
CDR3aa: CASSIWDGTDTGSNYGYTF

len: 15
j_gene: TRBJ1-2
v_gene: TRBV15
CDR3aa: CATSRDGQYATGYTF

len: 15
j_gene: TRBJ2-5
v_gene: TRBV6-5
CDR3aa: CASSSGTGSVETQYF

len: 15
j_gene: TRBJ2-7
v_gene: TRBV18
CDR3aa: CASSRGLAGAYEQYF

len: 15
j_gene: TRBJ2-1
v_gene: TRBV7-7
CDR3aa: CASSPDRSTYNEQFF

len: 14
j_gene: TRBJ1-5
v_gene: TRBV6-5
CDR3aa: CASRDYLGNQPQHF

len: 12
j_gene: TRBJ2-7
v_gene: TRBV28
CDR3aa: CASRGLSYEQYF

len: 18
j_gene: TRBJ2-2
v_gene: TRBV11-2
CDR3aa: CASSLEVRASGNTGELFF

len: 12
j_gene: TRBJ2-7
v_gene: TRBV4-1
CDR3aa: CASSQVRHEQYF

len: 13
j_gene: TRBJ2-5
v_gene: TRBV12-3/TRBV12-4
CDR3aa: CASSPREGETQYF

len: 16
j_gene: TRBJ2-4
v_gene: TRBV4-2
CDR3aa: CASSQEDRGAKNIQYF

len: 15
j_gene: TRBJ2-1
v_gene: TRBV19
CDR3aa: CASSIWRGNRNEQFF

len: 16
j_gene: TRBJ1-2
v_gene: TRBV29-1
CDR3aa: CSVEGGVGRRSYGYTF

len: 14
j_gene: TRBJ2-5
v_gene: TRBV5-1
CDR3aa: CASSPGGDGETQYF

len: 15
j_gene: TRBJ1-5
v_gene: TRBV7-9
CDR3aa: CASSAEGQNNQPQHF

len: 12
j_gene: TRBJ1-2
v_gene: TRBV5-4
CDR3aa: CASSTTGVGYTF